A selection of T cell receptor beta chains follows, all from one sample in a study of metastatic and nonmetastatic thyroid tumors. TCRdb re-called the PCR reads via MiXCR. Among approximately 30,000 clones, around 3.5% were seen once, and the ten largest hold about 3.2%. The sequenced sample consisted of blood. The source of these receptors is a male donor with papillary thyroid cancer or a benign thyroid nodule (not recorded which). Some clones in this sample may be carry-over from other donors' samples. Each CDR3 is given without its conserved first and last residue.

v_gene	len	j_gene	CDR3aa
TRBV14	13	TRBJ1-1	ASSQEEWKNTEAF
TRBV6-2/TRBV6-3	14	TRBJ2-6	ASSATGFSGANVLT
TRBV12-3/TRBV12-4	12	TRBJ2-3	ASSSSGVTDTQY
TRBV11-2	15	TRBJ2-1	ASSLGRGTSGGEEQF
TRBV20-1	12	TRBJ2-2	SARKGAGTRELF
TRBV19	13	TRBJ2-2	ASSPSSGGTGELF
TRBV20-1	12	TRBJ2-7	SAGQTSGSFEQC
TRBV25-1	14	TRBJ2-2	ASSEFVHAATCELF
TRBV2	14	TRBJ2-2	ASSARRAGNTGELF
TRBV7-2	13	TRBJ2-2	ASSPYRPDTGELF
TRBV6-9	11	TRBJ2-7	ASSSGTGYEQY
TRBV6-1	11	TRBJ2-3	ASSTFSTDTQY
TRBV7-2	13	TRBJ2-1	ASSLFPSSYNEQF
TRBV24-1	13	TRBJ2-2	ATSDGLVDAGELF
TRBV6-1	13	TRBJ2-7	ASSERTSGSYEQY
TRBV30	12	TRBJ2-7	AWTQGDRRNEQY
TRBV28	12	TRBJ2-3	ASSLGLAVDTQY
TRBV6-1	11	TRBJ2-7	ASATEETYEQY
TRBV11-1	14	TRBJ1-1	ASSTRGYRSVTEAF
TRBV2	12	TRBJ2-3	ASRKAASTDTQY
TRBV6-1	9	TRBJ2-3	ASSKDRKQY
TRBV3-1	10	TRBJ2-7	ASSQGLYEQY
TRBV7-2	13	TRBJ2-7	ASSPTGTSGYEQY
TRBV6-2/TRBV6-3	19	TRBJ2-2	ASSYSEQGALAGCGTGELF
TRBV6-1	12	TRBJ1-4	ASSPRRAGEKLF
TRBV6-5	13	TRBJ2-7	ASSYPWADTYEQY
TRBV6-1	13	TRBJ1-4	ASSEVWTGGEKLF
TRBV19	12	TRBJ2-7	ATKVGSVTYEQY
TRBV20-1	12	TRBJ1-5	SASIESSNQPQH
TRBV27	11	TRBJ1-2	ASSRDGYHGYT
TRBV6-5	13	TRBJ2-7	ASSYVPSGNYEQY
TRBV3-1	15	TRBJ2-6	ASSQEGSTSGANVLT
TRBV24-1	11	TRBJ1-1	ATTDTQGTEAF
TRBV6-1	13	TRBJ2-5	ASSESWGLQETQY
TRBV20-1	12	TRBJ1-5	SARDVRSNQPQH
TRBV6-1	11	TRBJ1-6	ASRITGSDTLH
TRBV4-3	13	TRBJ1-6	ASSQDSRGNSPLH
TRBV2	14	TRBJ1-2	ASSERQGRNNYGYT
TRBV12-3/TRBV12-4	9	TRBJ2-5	ASSKTRSQY
TRBV28	11	TRBJ2-4	ASTLGWGNIQY
TRBV20-1	11	TRBJ1-2	SASTSGVPGYT